This section outlines one T cell receptor (beta chain) sequence together with its context. The antigen is undetermined. The data are from a study of shared clonotypes between healthy human individuals. All donors were Caucasian adults living in Nashville, Tennessee. The study's findings and limits: Clonotype sharing among donors was expected to depend on sequencing depth.

Method: immunoSEQ multiplex PCR; TCRdb's copy keeps in-frame clones and lacks some. The sample includes approximately 500,000 clones, 90% to 97% of them seen just once. This CDR3 is built from 14 residues. Per the germline V gene, CDR1 is SGHVS and CDR2 is FQNEAQ. V was shortened by 5 bases and J by 6 bases, with 14 bases between the two germline ends. This rearrangement joins TRBV7-8 to TRBJ2-1; possibly TRBD2 for D (6 bases). This TCR derives from a woman younger than 45 in good health. The sequenced sample was naive CD4+ T cells sorted from blood. Subset in this sample: CD45RA+ positively selected. In DNA, the CDR3 is TGTGCCAGCAGCAGAAATCGGGGGTTCAATGAGCAGTTCTTC. It is translated as CASSRNRGFNEQFF. The full variable domain, completed using reference TRBV7-8 and TRBJ2-1, is GAGVSQSPRYKVAKRGQDVALRCDPISGHVSLFWYQQALGQGPEFLTYFQNEAQLDKSGLPSDRFFAERPEGSVSTLKIQRTQQEDSAVYLCASSRNRGFNEQFFGPGTRLTVL.